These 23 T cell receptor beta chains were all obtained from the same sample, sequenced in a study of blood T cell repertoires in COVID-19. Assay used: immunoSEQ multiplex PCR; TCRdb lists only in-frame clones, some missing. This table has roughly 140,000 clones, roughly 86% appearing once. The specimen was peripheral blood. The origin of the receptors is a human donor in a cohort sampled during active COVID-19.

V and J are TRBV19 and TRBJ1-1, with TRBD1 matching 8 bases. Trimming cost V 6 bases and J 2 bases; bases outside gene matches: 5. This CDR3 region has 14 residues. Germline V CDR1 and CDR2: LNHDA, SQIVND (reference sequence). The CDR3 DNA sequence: TGTGCCAGTAGGACACAGGGGGTTAACACTGAAGCTTTCTTT. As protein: CASRTQGVNTEAFF.

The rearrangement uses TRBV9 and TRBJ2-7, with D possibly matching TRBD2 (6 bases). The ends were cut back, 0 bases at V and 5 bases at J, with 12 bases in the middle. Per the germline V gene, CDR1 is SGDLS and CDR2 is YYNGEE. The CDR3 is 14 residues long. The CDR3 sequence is CASSVGGRNNEQYF. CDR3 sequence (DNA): TGTGCCAGCAGCGTAGGAGGGAGGAACAACGAGCAGTACTTC.

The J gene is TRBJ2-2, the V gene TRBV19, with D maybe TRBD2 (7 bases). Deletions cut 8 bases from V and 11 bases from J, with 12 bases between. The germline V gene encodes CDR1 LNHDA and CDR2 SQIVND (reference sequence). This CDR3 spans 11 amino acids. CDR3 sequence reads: CASRGGGELFF. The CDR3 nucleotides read TGTGCCAGTCGAGGGGGGGGCGAGCTGTTTTTT.

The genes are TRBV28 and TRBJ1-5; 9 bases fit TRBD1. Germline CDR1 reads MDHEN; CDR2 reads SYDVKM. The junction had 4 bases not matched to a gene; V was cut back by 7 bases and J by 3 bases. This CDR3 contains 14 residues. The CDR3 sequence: CASTGTGFNQPQHF. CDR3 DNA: TGTGCCAGCACCGGGACAGGGTTCAATCAGCCCCAGCATTTT.

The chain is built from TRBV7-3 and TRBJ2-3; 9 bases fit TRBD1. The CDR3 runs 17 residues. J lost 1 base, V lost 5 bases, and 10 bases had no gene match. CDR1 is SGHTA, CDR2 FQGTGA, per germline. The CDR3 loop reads CASSPKTGGFGTDTQYF. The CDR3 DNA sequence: TGTGCCAGCAGCCCCAAGACAGGGGGGTTTGGCACAGATACGCAGTATTTT.

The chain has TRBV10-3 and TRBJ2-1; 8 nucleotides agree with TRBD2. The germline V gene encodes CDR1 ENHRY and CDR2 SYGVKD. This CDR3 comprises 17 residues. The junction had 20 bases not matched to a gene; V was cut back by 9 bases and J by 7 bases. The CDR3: CAISTSGGRPTGNEQFF. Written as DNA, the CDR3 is TGTGCCATTAGTACTAGCGGCGGTCGGCCGACAGGTAATGAGCAGTTCTTC.

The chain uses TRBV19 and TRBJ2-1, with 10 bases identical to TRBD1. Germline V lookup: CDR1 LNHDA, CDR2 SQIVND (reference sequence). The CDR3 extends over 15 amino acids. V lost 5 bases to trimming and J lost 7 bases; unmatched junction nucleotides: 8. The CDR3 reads CASSFDRGPRNEQFF. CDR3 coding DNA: TGTGCCAGTAGTTTCGACAGGGGGCCCAGGAATGAGCAGTTCTTC.

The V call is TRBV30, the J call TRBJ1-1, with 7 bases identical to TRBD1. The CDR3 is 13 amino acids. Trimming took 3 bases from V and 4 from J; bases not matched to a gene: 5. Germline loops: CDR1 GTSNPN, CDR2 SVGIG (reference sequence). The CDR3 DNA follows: TGTGCCTGGAGCCATTCAGGGGGCACTGAAGCTTTCTTT. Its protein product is CAWSHSGGTEAFF.

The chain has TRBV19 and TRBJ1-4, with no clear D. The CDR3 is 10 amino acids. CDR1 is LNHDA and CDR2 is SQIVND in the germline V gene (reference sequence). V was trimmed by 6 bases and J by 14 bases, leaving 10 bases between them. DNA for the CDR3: TGTGCCAGTAGAGACGGGGATCTGTTTTTT. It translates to CASRDGDLFF.

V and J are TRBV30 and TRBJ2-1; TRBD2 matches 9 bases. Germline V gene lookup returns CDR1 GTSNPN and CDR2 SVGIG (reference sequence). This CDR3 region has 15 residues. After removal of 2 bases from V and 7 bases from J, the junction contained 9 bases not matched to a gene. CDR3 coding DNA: TGTGCCTGGAGTAATGGGCGGGGGGGCCGGAATGAGCAGTTCTTC. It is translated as CAWSNGRGGRNEQFF.

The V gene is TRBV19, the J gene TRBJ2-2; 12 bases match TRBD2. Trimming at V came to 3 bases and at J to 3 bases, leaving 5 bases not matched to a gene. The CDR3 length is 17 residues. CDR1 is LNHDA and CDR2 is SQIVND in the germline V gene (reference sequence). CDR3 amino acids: CASSIPRTSGDTGELFF. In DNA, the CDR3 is TGTGCCAGTAGTATTCCCAGGACTAGCGGGGACACCGGGGAGCTGTTTTTT.

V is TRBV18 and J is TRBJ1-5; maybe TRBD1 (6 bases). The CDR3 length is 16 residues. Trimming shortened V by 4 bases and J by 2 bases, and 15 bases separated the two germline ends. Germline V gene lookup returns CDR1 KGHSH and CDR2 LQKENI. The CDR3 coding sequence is TGTGCCAGCTCACTACAGGGCCGACAGGGCAATCAGCCCCAGCATTTT. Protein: CASSLQGRQGNQPQHF.

CDR3 in DNA: TGTGCCAGCAGCTGGACTAGCGGGGGGGCCGGTTACAATGAGCAGTTCTTC. Translated, it gives CASSWTSGGAGYNEQFF. The chain carries TRBV11-2 and TRBJ2-1, with 15 bases matching TRBD2. V dropped 4 bases and J dropped 4; count of bases not matched to a gene: 5. The CDR3 totals 17 residues. CDR1 is SGHAT and CDR2 is FQNNGV in the germline V gene.

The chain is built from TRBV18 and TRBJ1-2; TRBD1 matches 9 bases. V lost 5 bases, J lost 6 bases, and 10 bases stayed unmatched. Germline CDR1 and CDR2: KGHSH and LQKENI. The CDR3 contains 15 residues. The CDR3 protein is CASSTGQGSSDGYTF. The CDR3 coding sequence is TGTGCCAGCTCAACGGGACAGGGTTCGTCTGATGGCTACACCTTC.

The CDR3 nucleotides are TGTGCCAGCAGCAAAGACACAGGGACTAGGATCACTGAAGCTTTCTTT. Protein sequence: CASSKDTGTRITEAFF. The genes are TRBV21-1 and TRBJ1-1. TRBV21-1 is a pseudogene locus. The CDR3 covers 16 residues.

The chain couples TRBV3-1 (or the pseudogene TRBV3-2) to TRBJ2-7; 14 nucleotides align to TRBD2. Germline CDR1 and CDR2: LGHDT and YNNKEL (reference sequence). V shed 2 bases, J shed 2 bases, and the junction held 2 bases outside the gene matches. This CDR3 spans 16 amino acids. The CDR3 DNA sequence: TGTGCCAGCAGCCAACCGGGACTAGCGGGAGCCTACGAGCAGTACTTC. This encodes CASSQPGLAGAYEQYF.

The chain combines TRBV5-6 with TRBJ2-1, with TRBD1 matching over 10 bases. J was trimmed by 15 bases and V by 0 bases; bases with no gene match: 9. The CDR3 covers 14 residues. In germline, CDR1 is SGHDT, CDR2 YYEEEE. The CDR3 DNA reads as TGTGCCAGCAGCTTGGTCGGGACAGGGGTTGGTCCGTTCTTC. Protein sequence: CASSLVGTGVGPFF.

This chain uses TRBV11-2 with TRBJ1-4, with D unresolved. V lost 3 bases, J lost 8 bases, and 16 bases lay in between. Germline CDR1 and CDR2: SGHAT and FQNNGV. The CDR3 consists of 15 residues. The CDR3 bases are TGTGCCAGCAGCTTGAATCCGGGAGGCCAGGAAAAACTGTTTTTT. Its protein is CASSLNPGGQEKLFF. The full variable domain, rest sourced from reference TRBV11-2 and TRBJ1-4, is EAGVAQSPRYKIIEKRQSVAFWCNPISGHATLYWYQQILGQGPKLLIQFQNNGVVDDSQLPKDRFSAERLKGVDSTLKIQPAKLEDSAVYLCASSLNPGGQEKLFFGSGTQLSVL.

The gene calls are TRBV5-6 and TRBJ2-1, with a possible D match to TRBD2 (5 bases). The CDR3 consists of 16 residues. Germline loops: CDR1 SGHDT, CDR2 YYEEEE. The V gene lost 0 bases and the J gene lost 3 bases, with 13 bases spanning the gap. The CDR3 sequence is CASSLVTGYFYNEQFF. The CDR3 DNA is TGTGCCAGCAGCTTGGTTACGGGGTATTTCTACAATGAGCAGTTCTTC.

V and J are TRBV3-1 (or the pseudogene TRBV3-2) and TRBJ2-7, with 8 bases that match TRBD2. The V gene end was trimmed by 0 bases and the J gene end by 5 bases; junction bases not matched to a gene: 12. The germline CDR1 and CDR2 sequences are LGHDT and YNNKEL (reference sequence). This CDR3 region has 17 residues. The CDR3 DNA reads TGTGCCAGCAGCCAAGAGGGTCGGGGGGGCGTAGTCCACGAGCAGTACTTC. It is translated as CASSQEGRGGVVHEQYF.

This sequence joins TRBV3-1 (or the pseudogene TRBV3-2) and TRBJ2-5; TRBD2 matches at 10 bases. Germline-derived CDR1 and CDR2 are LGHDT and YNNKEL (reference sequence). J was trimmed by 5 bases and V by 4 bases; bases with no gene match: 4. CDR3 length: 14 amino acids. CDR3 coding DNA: TGTGCCAGCAGCCCCCTAGCGGGGGTGGAGACCCAGTACTTC. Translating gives CASSPLAGVETQYF.

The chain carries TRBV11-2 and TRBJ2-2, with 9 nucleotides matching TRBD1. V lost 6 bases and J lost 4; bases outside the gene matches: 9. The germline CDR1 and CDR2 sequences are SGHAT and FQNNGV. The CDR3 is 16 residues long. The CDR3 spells CASRPLRGQGTGELFF. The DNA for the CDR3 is TGTGCCAGCAGGCCTCTCCGGGGACAGGGCACCGGGGAGCTGTTTTTT.

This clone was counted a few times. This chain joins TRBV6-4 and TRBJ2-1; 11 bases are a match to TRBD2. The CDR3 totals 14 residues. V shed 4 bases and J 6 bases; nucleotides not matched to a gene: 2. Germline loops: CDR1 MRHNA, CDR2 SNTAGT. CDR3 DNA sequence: TGTGCCAGCAGTGTTAGCGGGGGGGCCAATGAGCAGTTCTTC. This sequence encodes CASSVSGGANEQFF.